The source of this T cell receptor beta chain is a study of glioma-infiltrating T cells (dated by TCRdb to the mid-2010s). With respect to the entire study: TCR alpha- and beta-chain repertoires were sequenced from glioma tissue, non-neoplastic brain tissue and matched peripheral blood mononuclear cells. Each tissue-infiltrating repertoire was compared with the same patient's peripheral blood repertoire to measure divergence between tissue and blood T-cell populations. The paired cohort comprised three low-grade glioma patients, about eight primary glioblastoma patients and three non-glioma patients contributing non-neoplastic brain tissue. Study-level results and caveats: In non-neoplastic patients, VJ-independent divergence between tissue and blood fell below expectation, whereas in all gliomas, and especially in low-grade gliomas, the divergence rose above expectation. Tissue and blood shared very few CDR3 sequences, a result attributed to high CDR3 diversity and limited sampling. Small numbers underpinned the group comparisons: 8 or 9 glioblastoma patients, three low-grade glioma patients and three non-neoplastic patients.

TCR alpha and beta CDR3 regions were amplified with the iRepertoire nested amplicon-rescue multiplex PCR (arm-PCR) platform from RNA. One-step reverse transcription and amplification used about 90-450 ng of tissue mRNA or PBMC total RNA as input. Following bead purification, Illumina adapters were added by a secondary multiplex PCR, and the libraries were gel-purified between 200 and 400 bp. Demultiplexing relied on internal 6-nucleotide barcodes carried by the libraries. Libraries were sequenced on an Illumina MiSeq with 2x220 or 2x250 nucleotide paired-end reads. As for how the authors treated the data: FLASH 1.2.11 was used to merge paired reads, and BWA-MEM then aligned the reads to the GRCh37 human genome before TRA and TRB reads were extracted. V and J assignment used an IMGT-derived reference of cassette sequences and CDR3 motifs that included pseudogenes. Reads were translated in three frames, and productive CDR3s were defined by a C…FGXG motif without stop codons. Unique combinations of V-J cassette pair and CDR3 amino acid sequence were defined as clonotypes. Filtering of reads was based on Hamming distance, with the threshold set by the sequence error rate of each sample in mapped regions. TCRdb itself trimmed the public reads at Q25 with fastp, ran MiXCR and retained productive beta chains. Merged by CDR3 protein, the rows form single entries marked with the most common genes and DNA. The V and J calls here are based on TCRdb, not the publication. The sample table shows about 200,000 distinct CDR3 sequences, and 25% to 35% are seen once. The ten largest clones add up to 20% to 25% of the sample.

On this clonotype: It has no known antigen specificity. Base qualities were left out, and no much larger clone turns up one base away.

As encoded in the germline V gene, CDR1 is MNHEY while CDR2 is SVGAGI. From V the trimming removes 2 bases and from J it removes 3 bases, while the gene matches leave 3 bases of the junction unaccounted for. There are 14 amino acids in the CDR3, from cysteine to phenylalanine inclusive. The kept DNA is CDR3 alone, 42 bases in frame from the first base. Sequenced: glioma tissue, nonneoplastic brain tissue, or PBMCs (not recorded which). This clonotype was obtained from a human donor with low-grade glioma or glioblastoma, undergoing nonglioma brain surgery, or in good health (not recorded which). In this chain, TRBV6-5 is recombined with TRBJ1-2; 7 of the junction bases match TRBD1. The sequenced DNA is TGTGCCAGCAGTTACAACAGGGGCGACTATGGCTACACCTTC. This is translated as CASSYNRGDYGYTF.